The 8 T cell receptor beta chains listed next were all sequenced from one sample in a study of OX40 agonist ivuxolimab in advanced cancers. Only in-frame clones appear in the TCRdb table, and some are missing; sequencing was by immunoSEQ multiplex PCR. The table includes around 60,000 clones, approximately 88% detected once. Sequencing used CD4+ or CD8+ T cells sorted from blood, obtained in a trial of the OX40 agonist ivuxolimab. The origin of the receptors is an adult with an advanced solid tumor such as melanoma, head and neck, liver or kidney cancer.

The CDR3 DNA reads as TGTGCCAGCAGTTCCAACGGACAGGGTCGCTACACCTTC. Protein: CASSSNGQGRYTF. The chain links TRBV28 to TRBJ1-2; TRBD1 aligns across 8 bases. The length of the CDR3 is 13 residues. Germline CDR1 MDHEN, CDR2 SYDVKM. After removal of 4 bases from V and 9 bases from J, the junction contained 7 bases not matched to a gene.

The chain uses TRBV6-6 and TRBJ2-1; a possible D gene is TRBD1 (5 bases). This CDR3 is 13 amino acids long. Trimming took 8 bases from V and 9 from J, leaving 17 bases between them. Germline-derived CDR1 and CDR2 are MNHNY and SVGAGI (reference sequence). CDR3 in DNA: TGTGCCAGCCTTGGGGCAGACGTGGGTGAGCAGTTCTTC. This translates into CASLGADVGEQFF.

The chain is built from TRBV7-9 and TRBJ2-1; 9 bases match TRBD1. Germline trimming cut 2 bases from V and 3 bases from J; bases unmatched to any gene: 5. CDR3 length: 16 amino acids. Germline-derived CDR1 and CDR2 are SEHNR and FQNEAQ (reference sequence). CDR3 region: CASSLLMDRGYNEQFF. The CDR3 DNA sequence: TGTGCCAGCAGCTTACTTATGGACAGGGGCTACAATGAGCAGTTCTTC.

The V and J genes are TRBV5-1 and TRBJ1-1; 8 nucleotides line up with TRBD1. Unmatched junction bases numbered 6, after V lost 4 bases and J lost 4 bases. The CDR3 consists of 14 residues. Germline CDR1 and CDR2: SGHRS and YFSETQ. DNA of the CDR3: TGCGCCAGCAGCAGTCGACAGGGGAGCACTGAAGCTTTCTTT. Its protein is CASSSRQGSTEAFF.

The genes are TRBV6-5 and TRBJ2-2, with D perhaps given as TRBD1 or TRBD2 (5 bases each). The CDR3 has 16 residues. V lost 0 bases, J lost 2 bases, and 10 bases lay in between. The germline V gene encodes CDR1 MNHEY and CDR2 SVGAGI. The CDR3 spells CASSYSRRTNTGELFF. CDR3 sequence (DNA): TGTGCCAGCAGTTACTCTAGGAGGACAAACACCGGGGAGCTGTTTTTT.

The chain joins TRBV2 to TRBJ2-7; the D is unclear. V lost 4 bases and J lost 1, with 11 bases in between. CDR3 size: 14 residues. From germline, CDR1 is SNHLY and CDR2 FYNNEI. CDR3 sequence (DNA): TGTGCCAGCAGTGTAGTATTACTTTCCTACGAGCAGTACTTC. Its translation: CASSVVLLSYEQYF.

V is TRBV29-1 and J is TRBJ2-5; 13 nucleotides align to TRBD2. Germline V gene lookup returns CDR1 SQVTM and CDR2 ANQGSEA. The CDR3 is made up of 16 amino acids. The V and J ends lost 5 bases and 1 base, in that order; junction bases with no gene match: 7. CDR3 protein: CSVSSRLAGGQETQYF. The CDR3 DNA sequence: TGCAGCGTTTCCTCTCGACTAGCGGGAGGCCAAGAGACCCAGTACTTC.

The chain employs TRBV11-2 and TRBJ2-1; TRBD2 agrees at 10 bases. From germline, CDR1 is SGHAT and CDR2 FQNNGV. Germline trimming cut 3 bases from V and 6 bases from J; bases unmatched to any gene: 5. This CDR3 region has 15 residues. In DNA form, the CDR3 reads TGTGCCAGCAGCTTCTCTAGCGGGAGTACCAATGAGCAGTTCTTC. The encoded protein is CASSFSSGSTNEQFF.